The rows below give T cell receptor beta chains drawn from one sample of a study of shared clonotypes between healthy human individuals. Sequenced by immunoSEQ multiplex PCR; TCRdb stores in-frame clones only, minus some. This sample has around 530,000 clones, with about 80% found just once. What was sequenced was PBMCs. The receptors come from a woman aged 40 to 50 in good health. Some clones in this sample may be carry-over from other donors' samples. The CDR3 runs from the conserved cysteine through the conserved F or W. The D gene is left open where the match is weak. Part of the rows lack a size; the others show once, few, many or a class for expanded clones.

CDR3nt,CDR3aa,j_gene,d_gene,abundance,v_gene
TGTGCCAGCAGTGCCGACAGAGCCGGGGAGCTGTTTTTT,CASSADRAGELFF,TRBJ2-2,.,.,TRBV6-4
TGCGCCAGCAGCTACGGGACTAGGGAGCAGTTCTTC,CASSYGTREQFF,TRBJ2-1,TRBD2,.,TRBV5-1
TGTGCCAGCAGCCTTACACCCCCTGAAGCTTTCTTT,CASSLTPPEAFF,TRBJ1-1,.,.,TRBV5-5
TGTGCCAGCAGCTTGTACGCGGTCGGGAAAGGAGAGACCCAGTACTTC,CASSLYAVGKGETQYF,TRBJ2-5,.,.,TRBV5-6
TGTGCCAGCACCCGGGAGGCCCGCACCGGGGAGCTGTTTTTT,CASTREARTGELFF,TRBJ2-2,TRBD2,.,TRBV5-6
TGTGCCACCAGCAGAGTTAATAGCGAGCTCGAGCAGTACTTC,CATSRVNSELEQYF,TRBJ2-7,.,.,TRBV15
TGTGCCAGCAGCTCATGGTACAATCAAGAGACCCAGTACTTC,CASSSWYNQETQYF,TRBJ2-5,.,.,TRBV11-2
TGTGCCAGCACCTCACAAGGGCCCTCCTACGAGCAGTACTTC,CASTSQGPSYEQYF,TRBJ2-7,.,once,TRBV6-6
TGCGCCAGCAGCCAAGAACCTGGAAACACCATATATTTT,CASSQEPGNTIYF,TRBJ1-3,.,.,TRBV4-1
TGTGCCAGCAGCTTAAACGGGGCCGCCTACGAGCAGTACTTC,CASSLNGAAYEQYF,TRBJ2-7,.,many,TRBV7-6
TGTGCCAGCAGCTTAAGGTCCCTCGGAAACACCATATATTTT,CASSLRSLGNTIYF,TRBJ1-3,.,.,TRBV7-8
TGTGCCAGTGGGCAGGGGTTTGATACGCAGTATTTT,CASGQGFDTQYF,TRBJ2-3,.,.,TRBV19
TGCGCCAGCAGCTTTAGTAGCGGGAGTCTGTACAATGAGCAGTTCTTC,CASSFSSGSLYNEQFF,TRBJ2-1,TRBD2,.,TRBV5-1
TGTGCCAGCAGCCCAGACAGGGTTGGGGCCAACGTCCTGACTTTC,CASSPDRVGANVLTF,TRBJ2-6,TRBD1,many,TRBV11-2
TGCGCCAGCAGCAGCCCCTCTAGCGGGATTTCCAATGAGCAGTTCTTC,CASSSPSSGISNEQFF,TRBJ2-1,TRBD2,once,TRBV5-1
TGTGCCAGCAGTTTAGTAGCGGGACACAATGAGCAGTTCTTC,CASSLVAGHNEQFF,TRBJ2-1,TRBD2,.,TRBV27
TGTGCCAGTTGCCCGATGGGGGGAGTCGGGGAGCTGTTTTTT,CASCPMGGVGELFF,TRBJ2-2,.,many,TRBV19
TGTGCCAGCTCACCACGGTCAGGGATCGACACTGAAGCTTTCTTT,CASSPRSGIDTEAFF,TRBJ1-1,.,once,TRBV18
TGTGCCAGCAGCGGTAGCGGGTATGAGCAGTTCTTC,CASSGSGYEQFF,TRBJ2-1,TRBD2,.,TRBV5-6
TGTGCCAGCAGCCCTCGTCGAGAAGAGACCCAGTACTTC,CASSPRREETQYF,TRBJ2-5,.,once,TRBV7-3
TGTGCCAGCAGCGTAGGAGGCCCATCACCCCTCCACTTT,CASSVGGPSPLHF,TRBJ1-6,.,few,TRBV9
TGTGCCAGCAGCCCTCGACTAGCGGGAAGGACCGGGGAGCTGTTTTTT,CASSPRLAGRTGELFF,TRBJ2-2,TRBD2,.,TRBV9
TGTGCCAGCAGGCGGGACAGGGGAGCAGACTACGAGCAGTACTTC,CASRRDRGADYEQYF,TRBJ2-7,TRBD1,.,TRBV5-4
TGTGCCAGTAGTATTACGGGAGGGAACACTGAAGCTTTCTTT,CASSITGGNTEAFF,TRBJ1-1,.,few,TRBV19
TGTGCCAGCGATTTATCCTACAATGAGCAGTTCTTC,CASDLSYNEQFF,TRBJ2-1,.,.,TRBV6-1
TGTGCCAGTAGCAGGACTAGCGGGCCCTACGAGCAGTACTTC,CASSRTSGPYEQYF,TRBJ2-7,TRBD2,.,TRBV19
TGTGCCAGTAGTATACTCCCGGGACAGGCCCAAGAGACCCAGTACTTC,CASSILPGQAQETQYF,TRBJ2-5,TRBD1,.,TRBV19
TGCAGCGTGGGGACTAGCGGGAGTACAGATACGCAGTATTTT,CSVGTSGSTDTQYF,TRBJ2-3,TRBD2,.,TRBV29-1
TGTGCCAGCAGTTTTCAGGGAGTCTACGAGCAGTACTTC,CASSFQGVYEQYF,TRBJ2-7,.,.,TRBV28
TGTGCCAGCAGCCCCAGACTAGCGGGAACAGATACGCAGTATTTT,CASSPRLAGTDTQYF,TRBJ2-3,TRBD2,once,TRBV11-2
TGTGCCAGCAAGTGGGCAGGGGCGAGCTCCTACGAGCAGTACTTC,CASKWAGASSYEQYF,TRBJ2-7,.,.,TRBV28
TGTGCCACCAGCAGAGATCGCCTAGCGAGTGAGCAGTTCTTC,CATSRDRLASEQFF,TRBJ2-1,.,.,TRBV15
TGTGCCAGTAATGAACCCTCGGCTCTCGGCCCGCCCGGCTACACCTTC,CASNEPSALGPPGYTF,TRBJ1-2,.,.,TRBV19
TGTGCCAGCAGTGCCGGACTAGCGGGGACGTACGAGCAGTACTTC,CASSAGLAGTYEQYF,TRBJ2-7,TRBD2,.,TRBV5-4
TGTGCCAGCAGTTCATGGAAAAACACCTACGAGCAGTACTTC,CASSSWKNTYEQYF,TRBJ2-7,.,.,TRBV28
TGTGCCAGCAGCCTAGGGCGCACAGATACGCAGTATTTT,CASSLGRTDTQYF,TRBJ2-3,.,.,TRBV2
TGTGCCAGCAGCTTAGGTCTCGGAAGCTCCTACAATGAGCAGTTCTTC,CASSLGLGSSYNEQFF,TRBJ2-1,.,.,TRBV13
TGTGCCAGCAGCCCACAGGGTCAACGGACTGAAGCTTTCTTT,CASSPQGQRTEAFF,TRBJ1-1,.,.,TRBV28
TGTGCCAGCAGCTTAGGCCGGGTCAGTTATGGCTACACCTTC,CASSLGRVSYGYTF,TRBJ1-2,.,.,TRBV11-2
TGTGCCAGCAGCCGACAGATGAACACTGAAGCTTTCTTT,CASSRQMNTEAFF,TRBJ1-1,.,.,TRBV7-2
TGCGCCAGCAGCCAAGAAGTTATGGGTGGGACCGGGGAGCTGTTTTTT,CASSQEVMGGTGELFF,TRBJ2-2,.,.,TRBV4-3
TGCGCCAGCAGCCAAAGGGGCGGGAGGGGTGAGACCCAGTACTTC,CASSQRGGRGETQYF,TRBJ2-5,TRBD2,.,TRBV4-1
TGTGCCAGCAGCTTAGGTCGAAACACCGGGGAGCTGTTTTTT,CASSLGRNTGELFF,TRBJ2-2,.,.,TRBV11-3
TGTGCCAGCAGCTTGGGGTACGAGCAGTACTTC,CASSLGYEQYF,TRBJ2-7,.,.,TRBV5-4
TGTGCCAGCAGTGAAGTACCGGGGGCTGGAAACACCATATATTTT,CASSEVPGAGNTIYF,TRBJ1-3,.,.,TRBV6-1
TGTGCCAGCAGCCAGGGTGGTAATCAGCCCCAGCATTTT,CASSQGGNQPQHF,TRBJ1-5,.,once,TRBV27
TGTGCCAGCAGCTTAGATCCTAGCACTTCCTACGAGCAGTACTTC,CASSLDPSTSYEQYF,TRBJ2-7,.,.,TRBV7-2
TGTGCCAGCAGTGGACCTCCGGCTAGGTCCTCCTACAATGAGCAGTTCTTC,CASSGPPARSSYNEQFF,TRBJ2-1,.,.,TRBV25-1
TGTGCCAGCAGTGTAAGCGTCGGGCAAAACATTCAGTACTTC,CASSVSVGQNIQYF,TRBJ2-4,.,.,TRBV28
TGCGCCAGCAGCTTGGCCGGGACAGGGGGCAATGAGCAGTTCTTC,CASSLAGTGGNEQFF,TRBJ2-1,TRBD1,.,TRBV5-1
TGTGCCATCAGAACCGGGACAGGGAGCACAGATACGCAGTATTTT,CAIRTGTGSTDTQYF,TRBJ2-3,TRBD1,.,TRBV10-3
TGTGCCAGCAGCTTAGATGGGGGGAGTAATGAAAAACTGTTTTTT,CASSLDGGSNEKLFF,TRBJ1-4,.,.,TRBV7-8
TGTGCCAGCGGAGGACTAGGCTCTTTTGAAAACATTCAGTACTTC,CASGGLGSFENIQYF,TRBJ2-4,TRBD2,.,TRBV2